This T cell receptor beta chain is drawn from a study of T cells in Graves' hyperthyroidism and ophthalmopathy. Study-wide results and limits: Model output signaled ophthalmopathy a median about 6.3 months ahead of onset.

To note about this clonotype: Its antigen is currently unknown.

The CDR3 is made up of 14 amino acids. Between the trimmed V and J ends, which lost 3 bases and 11 bases, there was a span of 14 bases. Looked up from germline, CDR1 is WSHSY and CDR2 is SAAADI. The investigators amplified TCR beta CDR3 regions from RNA transcripts. HTBI primers were used for first-round RT-PCR of the TCR CDR3. TCRdb redid the calling of the multiplex PCR reads with MiXCR, one entry per CDR3 protein. The table includes nearly 750,000 distinct CDR3 sequences, about a third detected once. The TCR originated in a woman aged 40 to 50 with Graves' hyperthyroidism. The rearrangement joins TRBV10-2 to TRBJ1-6, with no clear D. The specimen was blood. The CDR3 DNA sequence: TGCGCCAGCAGTGATGGCGACGCCGATCCACCCCTCCACTTT. This translates into CASSDGDADPPLHF.